The rows below give T cell receptor beta chains drawn from one sample of a study of cytomegalovirus exposure and HLA in healthy donors. Data came from immunoSEQ multiplex PCR; TCRdb stores just in-frame clones and leaves some out. The repertoire holds about 94,000 clones, over 60% seen once, with roughly 3.9% in the top ten. The material sequenced was PBMCs. The receptors stem from a young man in good health and CMV-seronegative. Each CDR3 is given with its conserved first and last residue. D genes are given only for firm matches. Where a row states a size, it is once, few, many or the class of an expanded clone; other rows omit it.

TRBD2,once,16,TRBV6-5,TRBJ2-1,TGTGCCAGCAGTTACACGTTAGCGGGAGCCGGCGATGAGCAGTTCTTC,CASSYTLAGAGDEQFF
TRBD2,-,14,TRBV7-2,TRBJ2-7,TGTGCCAGCAGCTTAGGGACTAGAAACGGCGAGCAGTACTTC,CASSLGTRNGEQYF
-,-,12,TRBV5-8,TRBJ1-3,TGTGCCAGCAGCCCCCGGGGAAACACCATATATTTT,CASSPRGNTIYF
TRBD1,-,15,TRBV7-2,TRBJ1-5,TGTGCCAGCAGCGCTTCAGGGGGAGGCAATCAGCCCCAGCATTTT,CASSASGGGNQPQHF
-,once,12,TRBV7-8,TRBJ1-5,TGTGCCAGCAGCTCCTATAATCAGCCCCAGCATTTT,CASSSYNQPQHF
-,-,15,TRBV5-1,TRBJ2-7,TGCGCCAGCAGCTTCCCCGGCGGCAGTCACTACGAGCAGTACTTC,CASSFPGGSHYEQYF
-,-,16,TRBV14,TRBJ2-7,TGTGCCAGCAGCCCCTGGAACAGGCATTTCTCCTACGAGCAGTACTTC,CASSPWNRHFSYEQYF
TRBD1,-,15,TRBV19,TRBJ1-4,TGTGCCAGTAGTCCTCAGGACAGGGCTTATGAAAAACTGTTTTTT,CASSPQDRAYEKLFF
-,-,13,TRBV7-6,TRBJ2-3,TGTGCCAGCAGCTTACGTCGTACAGATACGCAGTATTTT,CASSLRRTDTQYF
-,once,14,TRBV7-6,TRBJ2-7,TGTGCCAACAGCTTAGATAGTGGTCCATACGAGCAGTACTTC,CANSLDSGPYEQYF
TRBD1,-,15,TRBV6-6,TRBJ1-6,TGTGCCAGCAGTAGGGGGACAGGGGGTAGTTCACCCCTCCACTTT,CASSRGTGGSSPLHF
-,-,19,TRBV4-1,TRBJ2-2,TGCGCCAGCAGCCAAGATTGGAGAGACTTCACTCGTAACACCGGGGAGCTGTTTTTT,CASSQDWRDFTRNTGELFF
-,-,14,TRBV4-2,TRBJ1-1,TGTGCCAGCAGCGGGGCGGGGGGCGCATCTGAAGCTTTCTTT,CASSGAGGASEAFF
TRBD2,-,17,TRBV14,TRBJ2-3,TGTGCCAGCAGCCCCCTGGCGGGAGAGGAGAACACAGATACGCAGTATTTT,CASSPLAGEENTDTQYF
-,-,13,TRBV5-1,TRBJ2-5,TGCGCCAGCAGCTTTAGCGGCGGGGAGACCCAGTACTTC,CASSFSGGETQYF
TRBD2,-,16,TRBV19,TRBJ2-2,TGTGCCAGTAGTATGACTAGCGGGAGGACGGCCGGGGAGCTGTTTTTT,CASSMTSGRTAGELFF
-,-,13,TRBV19,TRBJ2-1,TGTGCCAGTATCAGGGACTTGGACAATGAGCAGTTCTTC,CASIRDLDNEQFF
-,-,14,TRBV18,TRBJ2-1,TGTGCCAGCTCACCCCCTATTACGTACAATGAGCAGTTCTTC,CASSPPITYNEQFF
TRBD2,-,17,TRBV6-1,TRBJ2-7,TGTGCCAGCAGTGAATTTCCTCCGGGAGGGCCCTCTCGTGAGCAGTACTTC,CASSEFPPGGPSREQYF
-,-,14,TRBV18,TRBJ1-4,TGTGCCAGCTCACCGGAACAGGCAGGGGAAAAACTGTTTTTT,CASSPEQAGEKLFF
TRBD1,-,13,TRBV11-2,TRBJ2-7,TGTGCCAGCAGTCAGGGGGTCTCCTACGAGCAGTACTTC,CASSQGVSYEQYF
TRBD1,-,19,TRBV4-1,TRBJ1-1,TGCGCCAGCAGCCAAACAAGGGTCTTAACAAGGGGGCATTATACTGAAGCTTTCTTT,CASSQTRVLTRGHYTEAFF
-,-,18,TRBV9,TRBJ2-2,TGTGCCAGCAGCGTTCCGGCATTGGGGGCGCAGAACACCGGGGAGCTGTTTTTT,CASSVPALGAQNTGELFF
-,-,17,TRBV28,TRBJ2-6,TGTGCCAGCAGTTTATTGAGTAGAGGTTCTGGGGCCAACGTCCTGACTTTC,CASSLLSRGSGANVLTF
-,-,16,TRBV1,TRBJ2-4,TGCACCAGCAGCCAAGAACGGCGCGGGACGGGAAACATTCAGTACTTC,CTSSQERRGTGNIQYF
TRBD2,-,15,TRBV6-6,TRBJ2-3,TGTGCCAGCACCCAAGGAGCGGGGAGCACAGATACGCAGTATTTT,CASTQGAGSTDTQYF
TRBD2,-,12,TRBV11-2,TRBJ2-3,TGTGCCAGCAGCTCGGGACTAGCGAGGCAGTATTTT,CASSSGLARQYF
TRBD1,-,15,TRBV7-3,TRBJ2-3,TGTGCCAGCAGCCCTCCGGGACAGGCCACAGATACGCAGTATTTT,CASSPPGQATDTQYF
-,-,15,TRBV19,TRBJ1-4,TGTGCCAGTAGTATTTGGGAGTCCGCTAATGAAAAACTGTTTTTT,CASSIWESANEKLFF
TRBD1,-,15,TRBV15,TRBJ1-6,TGTGCCACCAGCCCCAAGACAGGGGGTAATTCACCCCTCCACTTT,CATSPKTGGNSPLHF
-,few,13,TRBV18,TRBJ2-5,TGTGCCAGCTCGCTACAGGGGAGGGAGACCCAGTACTTC,CASSLQGRETQYF
TRBD2,-,13,TRBV7-9,TRBJ2-1,TGTGCCAGCGAACTAGCGGGGGGCAATGAGCAGTTCTTC,CASELAGGNEQFF
-,-,14,TRBV4-2,TRBJ2-3,TGTGCCAGCAGCCCCGGGACGGGGGCAGATACGCAGTATTTT,CASSPGTGADTQYF
-,-,13,TRBV7-3,TRBJ1-1,TGTGCCAGCAGCCCACAGGGTCTCGGTGAAGCTTTCTTT,CASSPQGLGEAFF